These 28 T cell receptor beta chains were sequenced from one sample in a study of patients and donors after allogeneic stem cell transplantation. A single record per CDR3 protein comes from TCRdb applying MiXCR to the RT-PCR reads. This sample yields almost 90,000 distinct CDR3 sequences, of which 5% are seen a single time; less than 3% belongs to the top ten. The specimen sequenced was blood, either unsorted or a sorted T cell fraction (not recorded which). Receptors were obtained from a human donor who was either an allogeneic HSCT recipient or a stem cell or donor lymphocyte infusion donor (not recorded which). It is not recorded whose cells these are; they may come from a transplant donor.

This clonotype was counted a few times. This chain links TRBV4-1 with TRBJ2-7; tentative D call: TRBD1 (5 bases). This CDR3 comprises 16 residues. The germline gives CDR1 MGHRA, CDR2 YSYEKL. V was shortened by 3 bases and J by 0 bases, with 15 bases between the two germline ends. The CDR3, as DNA: TGCGCCAGCAGCCATCTCAAGGGGCGGAACTCCTACGAGCAGTACTTC. Encoded protein: CASSHLKGRNSYEQYF.

The chain recombines TRBV2 with TRBJ2-2, with 7 bases that match TRBD1. This CDR3 region has 14 residues. Germline V CDR1 and CDR2: SNHLY, FYNNEI. V lost 9 bases and J lost 4; bases outside the gene matches: 8. The CDR3: CASYRQGGTGELFF. CDR3 DNA sequence: TGTGCCAGTTATCGACAGGGCGGCACCGGGGAGCTGTTTTTT.

This clonotype came up many times. The chain couples TRBV7-8 to TRBJ2-1; D gene uncertain. The germline V gene encodes CDR1 SGHVS and CDR2 FQNEAQ. Deletions cut 7 bases from V and 0 bases from J, with 16 bases between. This CDR3 spans 16 amino acids. DNA of the CDR3: TGTGCCAGCACCCCTAGGGTCATGAGCTCCTACAATGAGCAGTTCTTC. Protein: CASTPRVMSSYNEQFF.

Ten or more counts support this clonotype. This sequence joins TRBV20-1 and TRBJ2-3; 7 bases map to TRBD2. This CDR3 has 13 residues. J lost 2 bases, V lost 4 bases, and 3 bases had no gene match. Germline assignment: CDR1 DFQATT and CDR2 SNEGSKA (reference sequence). The CDR3 region is CSATSGYTDTQYF. In DNA form, the CDR3 reads TGCAGTGCTACTAGCGGTTACACAGATACGCAGTATTTT.

This clonotype was detected many times. V gene TRBV15 combines with J gene TRBJ1-6; 7 bases agree with TRBD1. Looked up from germline, CDR1 is LNHNV and CDR2 is YYDKDF (reference sequence). V trimming: 2 bases; J trimming: 8 bases; junction bases outside the gene matches: 21. The CDR3 sequence is 20 residues long. The CDR3 sequence: CATSRPLRGLTTGAHSPLHF. CDR3 coding DNA: TGTGCCACCAGCAGACCACTCAGGGGCCTTACAACAGGGGCTCATTCACCCCTCCACTTT.

Many counts were recorded for this clonotype. V is TRBV24-1 and J is TRBJ2-5; the D gene is possibly TRBD1 (5 bases). CDR1 and CDR2 from the germline V gene are KGHDR and SFDVKD. Trimming left V 3 bases short and J 5 bases short, with 9 bases between. The CDR3 loop spans 13 amino acids. In DNA form, the CDR3 reads TGTGCCACCAGTGATGGTCACAGGGAGACCCAGTACTTC. This translates into CATSDGHRETQYF.

This clonotype was seen many times. The chain carries TRBV6-2 or TRBV6-3 and TRBJ1-5, with D possibly being TRBD1 (5 bases). CDR1 is MNHEY and CDR2 is SVGEGT in the germline V gene. This CDR3 has 14 residues. V shed 4 bases and J shed 3 bases, with 10 bases lying between them. CDR3 residues: CASSSTRDNQPQHF. DNA for the CDR3: TGTGCCAGCAGTTCGACCAGGGACAATCAGCCCCAGCATTTT.

This clonotype has ten or more counts. The chain employs TRBV4-2 and TRBJ1-5, with a possible D match to TRBD1 (5 bases). There are 16 residues in the CDR3. CDR1 is LGHNA, CDR2 YNFKEQ, per germline. Deletions cut 4 bases from V and 4 bases from J, with 17 bases between. The CDR3 spells CASSLEAAGDNQPQHF. The CDR3 region has the DNA TGTGCCAGCAGCCTAGAAGCGGCGGGGGATAATCAGCCCCAGCATTTT.

In its sample, this clonotype was seen many times. The V call is TRBV25-1, the J call TRBJ2-1, with 7 nucleotides matching TRBD2. The CDR3 sequence is 14 residues long. Germline assignment: CDR1 MGHDK and CDR2 SYGVNS. V dropped 7 bases and J dropped 2; count of bases not matched to a gene: 5. This CDR3 reads CASTGLSTYNEQFF. The CDR3 DNA is TGTGCCAGCACGGGACTATCCACCTACAATGAGCAGTTCTTC. The whole variable domain, remainder taken from reference TRBV25-1 and TRBJ2-1, is EADIYQTPRYLVIGTGKKITLECSQTMGHDKMYWYQQDPGMELHLIHYSYGVNSTEKGDLSSESTVSRIRTEHFPLTLESARPSHTSQYLCASTGLSTYNEQFFGPGTRLTVL.

This sequence joins TRBV2 and TRBJ2-3, with unresolved D. The CDR3 is made up of 13 amino acids. Germline V gives CDR1 SNHLY, CDR2 FYNNEI. Trimming stripped 7 bases from V and 3 bases from J, with 11 bases between. CDR3 sequence (DNA): TGTGCCAGCAACCCACCTTATACAGATACGCAGTATTTT. This translates into CASNPPYTDTQYF. The full variable domain, completed using reference TRBV2 and TRBJ2-3, is EPEVTQTPSHQVTQMGQEVILRCVPISNHLYFYWYRQILGQKVEFLVSFYNNEISEKSEIFDDQFSVERPDGSNFTLKIRSTKLEDSAMYFCASNPPYTDTQYFGPGTRLTVL.

This clonotype was observed at least ten times. The rearrangement uses TRBV20-1 and TRBJ2-1; 9 positions match TRBD1. CDR1 and CDR2 from the germline V gene are DFQATT and SNEGSKA (reference sequence). Trimming cost V 0 bases and J 6 bases; bases outside gene matches: 9. This CDR3 spans 16 amino acids. The CDR3 coding sequence is TGCAGTGCTAGAGATGCGGGACAGGGAAAGGTCAATGAGCAGTTCTTC. Translating gives CSARDAGQGKVNEQFF.

This clonotype has more than one count but fewer than ten. This sequence joins TRBV20-1 and TRBJ2-1; TRBD2 matches 13 bases. Per the germline V gene, CDR1 is DFQATT and CDR2 is SNEGSKA (reference sequence). J lost 1 base, V lost 3 bases, and 18 bases had no gene match. The CDR3 is 21 amino acids. The CDR3 sequence: CSASNPTSGGTRSSSYNEQFF. The CDR3 bases are TGCAGTGCTAGTAACCCGACTAGCGGGGGGACGAGGTCATCGTCCTACAATGAGCAGTTCTTC.

The gene calls are TRBV6-2 or TRBV6-3 and TRBJ2-1; 14 bases fit TRBD2. From germline, CDR1 is MNHEY and CDR2 SVGEGT. CDR3 length: 15 residues. The junction had 7 bases not matched to a gene; V was cut back by 6 bases and J by 9 bases. CDR3 in amino acids: CASRQLGLAGGEQFF. Written as DNA, the CDR3 is TGTGCCAGCAGACAACTTGGACTAGCGGGGGGTGAGCAGTTCTTC.

This clonotype was seen ten or more times. The chain recombines TRBV6-1 with TRBJ1-6; no firm D call. This CDR3 comprises 15 residues. The V end lost 5 bases, the J end lost 3 bases, and 11 bases lay between the germline ends. The germline CDR1 and CDR2 sequences are MNHNS and SASEGT. The CDR3: CASSPPFSYNSPLHF. DNA of the CDR3: TGTGCCAGCAGTCCACCCTTTAGCTATAATTCACCCCTCCACTTT.

In this sample, this clonotype turned up many times. The chain uses TRBV20-1 and TRBJ1-3; D possibly corresponds to TRBD1 (6 bases). Trimming removed 4 bases at V and 8 bases at J, with 15 bases between. The germline gives CDR1 DFQATT, CDR2 SNEGSKA (reference sequence). The CDR3 runs 13 residues. The CDR3 is CSATIGGPDTIYF. The CDR3 nucleotides read TGCAGTGCTACGATCGGGGGGCCCGACACCATATATTTT.

In its sample, this clonotype was seen many times. The chain couples TRBV14 to TRBJ2-3; the match to TRBD2 covers 8 bases. V lost 1 base and J lost 1; bases outside the gene matches: 4. The V gene's germline CDR1 is SGHDN and CDR2 FVKESK. The CDR3 length is 16 residues. CDR3 sequence reads: CASSQGLSGGTDTQYF. As DNA, the CDR3 is TGTGCCAGCAGCCAAGGCCTTAGCGGGGGCACAGATACGCAGTATTTT.

The chain recombines TRBV27 with TRBJ1-6, with 8 bases lining up with TRBD1. Germline trimming cut 7 bases from V and 7 bases from J; bases unmatched to any gene: 6. Germline V gene lookup returns CDR1 MNHEY and CDR2 SMNVEV (reference sequence). The CDR3 totals 14 residues. CDR3 protein: CASTKDRANSPLHF. The CDR3 DNA reads TGTGCCAGCACCAAGGACAGGGCGAATTCACCCCTCCACTTT.

This clonotype was seen only a few times. The chain carries TRBV7-6 and TRBJ2-1; D is possibly TRBD1 or TRBD2 (6 bases each). The CDR3 has 16 residues. Germline lookup yields CDR1 SGHVS and CDR2 FNYEAQ. Trimming stripped 4 bases from V and 0 bases from J, with 13 bases between. CDR3 region: CASSSQQGGSYNEQFF. CDR3 sequence (DNA): TGTGCCAGCAGCTCCCAACAGGGAGGCTCCTACAATGAGCAGTTCTTC. The full variable domain, completed using reference TRBV7-6 and TRBJ2-1, is GAGVSQSPRYKVTKRGQDVALRCDPISGHVSLYWYRQALGQGPEFLTYFNYEAQQDKSGLPNDRFSAERPEGSISTLTIQRTEQRDSAMYRCASSSQQGGSYNEQFFGPGTRLTVL.

The chain combines TRBV20-1 with TRBJ1-2; 7 bases are a match to TRBD1. The J segment lost 8 bases and the V segment lost 5 bases, leaving 14 bases of the junction unmatched. Germline assignment: CDR1 DFQATT and CDR2 SNEGSKA (reference sequence). The CDR3 extends over 14 amino acids. The CDR3 DNA sequence: TGCAGTGCTCCGATAACAGGGGAAATTAAGGGCTACACCTTC. Its translation: CSAPITGEIKGYTF.

This rearrangement joins TRBV5-1 to TRBJ1-2; D gene unclear. Trimming took 0 bases from V and 12 from J, leaving 12 bases between them. The germline CDR1 and CDR2 sequences are SGHRS and YFSETQ. CDR3 length: 12 residues. The CDR3 DNA follows: TGCGCCAGCAGCTTGGGTCGGGGTGAGGACACCTTC. It yields the protein CASSLGRGEDTF.

The V and J genes are TRBV7-8 and TRBJ1-1; 9 nucleotides agree with TRBD1. Losses at the gene ends were 6 bases for V and 3 bases for J; bases not matched to a gene: 11. The CDR3 extends over 16 amino acids. Germline CDR1 SGHVS, CDR2 FQNEAQ. CDR3 sequence (DNA): TGTGCCAGCAGGCTCGCCGGGACAGGGTTTCACACTGAAGCTTTCTTT. Translation: CASRLAGTGFHTEAFF.

This clonotype has ten or more counts. The chain has TRBV19 and TRBJ2-6; D is perhaps TRBD1 or TRBD2 (5 bases each). CDR3 length: 14 amino acids. Per germline, CDR1 LNHDA and CDR2 SQIVND (reference sequence). V lost 9 bases and J lost 1, with 10 bases in between. CDR3 sequence reads: CASRGESGANVLTF. CDR3 bases: TGTGCCAGCCGAGGGGAGTCTGGGGCCAACGTCCTGACTTTC.

The J gene is TRBJ2-1, the V gene TRBV20-1; TRBD1 agrees at 7 bases. The CDR3 is 15 amino acids. The junction had 7 bases not matched to a gene; V was cut back by 2 bases and J by 3 bases. The germline gives CDR1 DFQATT, CDR2 SNEGSKA (reference sequence). As DNA, the CDR3 is TGCAGTGCTAGACGGGGACAGAAAAACTACAATGAGCAGTTCTTC. This sequence encodes CSARRGQKNYNEQFF.

This clonotype appeared many times. The rearrangement links TRBV11-2 to TRBJ1-2; tentative D call: TRBD1 (5 bases). The length of the CDR3 is 13 residues. From germline, CDR1 is SGHAT and CDR2 FQNNGV. With 0 bases removed from V and 7 bases from J, the gap between germline ends came to 9 bases. The CDR3 region is CASSLEPGSGYTF. CDR3 DNA sequence: TGTGCCAGCAGCTTAGAACCAGGGAGTGGCTACACCTTC.

Many counts were recorded for this clonotype. The chain carries TRBV12-3 or TRBV12-4 and TRBJ1-6; D perhaps matches TRBD1 (6 bases). The CDR3 loop spans 13 amino acids. The V and J ends lost 5 bases and 8 bases respectively, with 10 bases between them. CDR3 in DNA: TGTGCCAGCAGTCCAGGGGATTATTCACCCCTCCACTTT. It specifies CASSPGDYSPLHF.

This clonotype was seen ten or more times. The chain recombines TRBV7-3 with TRBJ1-5, with D maybe TRBD1 (5 bases). The ends were cut back, 5 bases at V and 2 bases at J, with 16 bases in the middle. This CDR3 has 16 amino acids. Germline values: CDR1 SGHTA, CDR2 FQGTGA. In DNA, the CDR3 is TGTGCCAGCAGCCTAGGAACGGGACTTCGCAATCAGCCCCAGCATTTT. This translates into CASSLGTGLRNQPQHF.

The sample holds many counts of this clonotype. V gene TRBV15 combines with J gene TRBJ1-3; the D is unclear. V lost 0 bases to trimming and J lost 5 bases, with 2 bases between them. Germline V gene data show CDR1 as LNHNV and CDR2 as YYDKDF (reference sequence). The CDR3 sequence is 12 residues long. The CDR3, as DNA: TGTGCCACCAGCAGAGATCGAAACACCATATATTTT. This gives the protein CATSRDRNTIYF.

This clonotype was observed a handful of times. The chain links TRBV5-4 to TRBJ1-2; the D is unclear. This CDR3 has 14 amino acids. Trimming cost V 3 bases and J 3 bases, with 12 bases left between them. Germline CDR1 SGHNT, CDR2 YYREEE (reference sequence). CDR3 loop: CASSSGGRYYGYTF. The CDR3 DNA reads as TGTGCCAGCAGCTCAGGAGGTCGCTACTATGGCTACACCTTC. The full variable domain, completed using reference TRBV5-4 and TRBJ1-2, is ETGVTQSPTHLIKTRGQQVTLRCSSQSGHNTVSWYQQALGQGPQFIFQYYREEENGRGNFPPRFSGLQFPNYSSELNVNALELDDSALYLCASSSGGRYYGYTFGSGTRLTVV.